These T cell receptor beta chains were read from a single sample in a study of T cells in Graves' hyperthyroidism and ophthalmopathy. Each CDR3 protein gets one entry after TCRdb re-called the multiplex PCR reads with MiXCR. The sample lists approximately 590,000 distinct CDR3 sequences; approximately 15% were seen once. The specimen sequenced was blood. The receptors originated from a woman aged 25 to 39 with Graves' hyperthyroidism. The CDR3 runs from the conserved cysteine through the conserved F or W. Fields, in order: CDR3 protein, CDR3 DNA, clone size, D gene, V gene, J gene. D genes are given only for firm matches. Clone size is stated in some rows and not others, as once, few, many or a class when expanded.

cdr3_aa: CASKAGEDNQPQHF
cdr3_nt: TGCGCCAGTAAGGCCGGGGAGGACAATCAGCCCCAGCATTTT
clone_size: many
d_call: NA
v_call: TRBV5-1
j_call: TRBJ1-5

cdr3_aa: CASSWDRHNEQFF
cdr3_nt: TGTGCCAGCAGTTGGGACAGACACAATGAGCAGTTCTTC
clone_size: few
d_call: TRBD1
v_call: TRBV12-3/TRBV12-4
j_call: TRBJ2-1

cdr3_aa: CASRHSGAAPVGANVLTF
cdr3_nt: TGTGCCAGTAGGCACTCAGGGGCCGCTCCGGTTGGGGCCAACGTCCTGACTTTC
clone_size: NA
d_call: NA
v_call: TRBV19
j_call: TRBJ2-6

cdr3_aa: CASSLVQDSSNEQFF
cdr3_nt: TGTGCCAGCAGCTTGGTCCAGGACAGTTCGAATGAGCAGTTCTTC
clone_size: many
d_call: NA
v_call: TRBV5-5
j_call: TRBJ2-1

cdr3_aa: CASSKNWANTGELFF
cdr3_nt: TGTGCCAGCAGCAAAAATTGGGCGAACACCGGGGAGCTGTTTTTT
clone_size: NA
d_call: NA
v_call: TRBV6-1
j_call: TRBJ2-2

cdr3_aa: CASSSTSGTLYKQYF
cdr3_nt: TGTGCCAGCAGCTCGACTAGCGGGACCCTTTACAAGCAGTACTTC
clone_size: many
d_call: TRBD2
v_call: TRBV7-2
j_call: TRBJ2-7

cdr3_aa: CASTSQREGRGEQYF
cdr3_nt: TGTGCCAGCACCAGTCAACGGGAGGGCCGCGGAGAGCAGTACTTC
clone_size: many
d_call: TRBD2
v_call: TRBV28
j_call: TRBJ2-7

cdr3_aa: CATSSDRAGGYTF
cdr3_nt: TGTGCCACCAGCAGCGACAGGGCCGGGGGCTACACCTTC
clone_size: few
d_call: TRBD1
v_call: TRBV15
j_call: TRBJ1-2

cdr3_aa: CASSPPGSGRGGELFF
cdr3_nt: TGTGCCAGCAGTCCCCCTGGGAGCGGGAGGGGCGGGGAGCTGTTTTTT
clone_size: many
d_call: TRBD2
v_call: TRBV12-3/TRBV12-4
j_call: TRBJ2-2

cdr3_aa: CASSYLDGQVSYEQYF
cdr3_nt: TGTGCCAGCAGTTATTTGGATGGACAAGTCTCCTACGAGCAGTACTTC
clone_size: NA
d_call: NA
v_call: TRBV6-5
j_call: TRBJ2-7

cdr3_aa: CASSQDPGVSEQYF
cdr3_nt: TGCGCCAGCAGCCAAGACCCAGGGGTATCCGAGCAGTACTTC
clone_size: few
d_call: NA
v_call: TRBV4-1
j_call: TRBJ2-7

cdr3_aa: CASRPTRSDTQYF
cdr3_nt: TGCGCCAGCAGACCTACTAGGTCAGATACGCAGTATTTT
clone_size: NA
d_call: NA
v_call: TRBV4-1
j_call: TRBJ2-3

cdr3_aa: CASSLATYEQYF
cdr3_nt: TGTGCCAGCAGCTTAGCGACCTACGAGCAGTACTTC
clone_size: many
d_call: NA
v_call: TRBV7-2
j_call: TRBJ2-7

cdr3_aa: CASSKSGTSVYNEQFF
cdr3_nt: TGTGCCAGCAGTAAATCCGGGACTAGCGTCTACAATGAGCAGTTCTTC
clone_size: few
d_call: TRBD2
v_call: TRBV27
j_call: TRBJ2-1

cdr3_aa: CASSLLGGRSSYEQYF
cdr3_nt: TGTGCCAGCAGTTTATTGGGCGGGAGAAGCTCCTACGAGCAGTACTTC
clone_size: many
d_call: TRBD2
v_call: TRBV27
j_call: TRBJ2-7

cdr3_aa: CASSQATGGPGELFF
cdr3_nt: TGTGCCAGCAGCCAGGCCACGGGGGGGCCCGGGGAGCTGTTTTTT
clone_size: NA
d_call: TRBD2
v_call: TRBV4-2
j_call: TRBJ2-2

cdr3_aa: CASSLTGPLSVAFF
cdr3_nt: TGTGCCAGCAGCTTGACAGGGCCCCTCAGTGTTGCTTTCTTT
clone_size: many
d_call: TRBD1
v_call: TRBV7-9
j_call: TRBJ1-1

cdr3_aa: CSVHALAGVGDTQYF
cdr3_nt: TGCAGTGTCCACGCCCTAGCGGGAGTAGGGGATACGCAGTATTTT
clone_size: NA
d_call: TRBD2
v_call: TRBV20-1
j_call: TRBJ2-3

cdr3_aa: CSAGGYTPGDEKLFF
cdr3_nt: TGCAGTGCTGGGGGCTATACACCAGGAGATGAAAAACTGTTTTTT
clone_size: many
d_call: NA
v_call: TRBV20-1
j_call: TRBJ1-4

cdr3_aa: CASSETAGGPYEQYF
cdr3_nt: TGTGCCAGCAGTGAGACAGCGGGAGGGCCCTACGAGCAGTACTTC
clone_size: many
d_call: TRBD2
v_call: TRBV2
j_call: TRBJ2-7

cdr3_aa: CASSSNQYNNEQFF
cdr3_nt: TGTGCCAGCAGCTCAAACCAGTATAACAATGAGCAGTTCTTC
clone_size: many
d_call: NA
v_call: TRBV7-8
j_call: TRBJ2-1

cdr3_aa: CSARPTGPEQYF
cdr3_nt: TGCAGTGCTAGGCCGACAGGGCCCGAGCAGTACTTC
clone_size: many
d_call: TRBD1
v_call: TRBV20-1
j_call: TRBJ2-7

cdr3_aa: CASSQEFLATGFGHTQYF
cdr3_nt: TGCGCCAGCAGCCAAGAGTTTCTTGCAACAGGTTTCGGCCATACGCAGTATTTT
clone_size: NA
d_call: NA
v_call: TRBV4-1
j_call: TRBJ2-3

cdr3_aa: CATQTGTGGADGYTF
cdr3_nt: TGTGCCACTCAGACCGGGACAGGGGGCGCCGATGGCTACACCTTC
clone_size: NA
d_call: TRBD1
v_call: TRBV10-3
j_call: TRBJ1-2

cdr3_aa: CSARSENGGYTF
cdr3_nt: TGCAGTGCTAGATCGGAGAACGGGGGCTACACCTTC
clone_size: NA
d_call: NA
v_call: TRBV20-1
j_call: TRBJ1-2

cdr3_aa: CSASGGGRGNSPLHF
cdr3_nt: TGCAGTGCTAGTGGTGGGGGGCGCGGGAATTCACCCCTCCACTTT
clone_size: NA
d_call: NA
v_call: TRBV20-1
j_call: TRBJ1-6

cdr3_aa: CASSPPPLLVSGDEQFF
cdr3_nt: TGTGCCAGCAGCCCCCCCCCCCTATTAGTGTCCGGGGATGAGCAGTTCTTC
clone_size: NA
d_call: NA
v_call: TRBV27
j_call: TRBJ2-1

cdr3_aa: CASSLLVGQPQHF
cdr3_nt: TGTGCCAGCAGTTTATTGGTGGGCCAGCCCCAGCATTTT
clone_size: few
d_call: NA
v_call: TRBV28
j_call: TRBJ1-5

cdr3_aa: CASGRQGGDTDTQYF
cdr3_nt: TGTGCCAGCGGGAGACAGGGCGGGGACACAGATACGCAGTATTTT
clone_size: many
d_call: NA
v_call: TRBV12-3/TRBV12-4
j_call: TRBJ2-3

cdr3_aa: CASSPTGVEEKLFF
cdr3_nt: TGTGCCAGCAGCCCGACAGGGGTGGAGGAAAAACTGTTTTTT
clone_size: many
d_call: TRBD1
v_call: TRBV28
j_call: TRBJ1-4

cdr3_aa: CASSTRTSGRARETQYF
cdr3_nt: TGTGCCAGCAGCACCCGGACTAGCGGGAGGGCCCGGGAGACCCAGTACTTC
clone_size: NA
d_call: TRBD2
v_call: TRBV7-9
j_call: TRBJ2-5

cdr3_aa: CSATSQLSYEQYF
cdr3_nt: TGCAGCGCAACTTCACAGCTAAGCTACGAGCAGTACTTC
clone_size: many
d_call: NA
v_call: TRBV29-1
j_call: TRBJ2-7

cdr3_aa: CASSGDRGSRLFEQYF
cdr3_nt: TGTGCCAGCAGCGGGGATCGCGGATCCCGTTTGTTCGAGCAGTACTTC
clone_size: NA
d_call: NA
v_call: TRBV5-6
j_call: TRBJ2-7

cdr3_aa: CASSLGLAGYQETQYF
cdr3_nt: TGTGCCAGCAGCTTAGGACTAGCGGGATATCAAGAGACCCAGTACTTC
clone_size: NA
d_call: TRBD2
v_call: TRBV7-4
j_call: TRBJ2-5

cdr3_aa: CSVEDAPTGPSYNEQFF
cdr3_nt: TGCAGCGTTGAAGATGCCCCGACAGGTCCGAGCTACAATGAGCAGTTCTTC
clone_size: many
d_call: NA
v_call: TRBV29-1
j_call: TRBJ2-1

cdr3_aa: CASGPGVETQYF
cdr3_nt: TGTGCAAGCGGGCCGGGAGTGGAGACCCAGTACTTC
clone_size: NA
d_call: NA
v_call: TRBV27
j_call: TRBJ2-5

cdr3_aa: CASSSIGGNEQFF
cdr3_nt: TGTGCCAGCAGCTCAATAGGGGGAAATGAGCAGTTCTTC
clone_size: many
d_call: NA
v_call: TRBV7-3
j_call: TRBJ2-1

cdr3_aa: CASSLLASGRTTDTQYF
cdr3_nt: TGTGCCAGCAGTTTATTGGCTAGCGGGAGGACCACAGATACGCAGTATTTT
clone_size: many
d_call: TRBD2
v_call: TRBV27
j_call: TRBJ2-3

cdr3_aa: CASSKLAGGETQYF
cdr3_nt: TGTGCCAGCAGTAAATTAGCGGGAGGAGAGACCCAGTACTTC
clone_size: many
d_call: TRBD2
v_call: TRBV28
j_call: TRBJ2-5

cdr3_aa: CASSKGHFGELFF
cdr3_nt: TGTGCCAGTAGTAAAGGACACTTCGGGGAGCTGTTTTTT
clone_size: NA
d_call: NA
v_call: TRBV19
j_call: TRBJ2-2

cdr3_aa: CASSVHARGNTGELFF
cdr3_nt: TGTGCCAGCAGCGTCCACGCCCGAGGGAACACCGGGGAGCTGTTTTTT
clone_size: NA
d_call: NA
v_call: TRBV9
j_call: TRBJ2-2

cdr3_aa: CASSQDRADTIYF
cdr3_nt: TGTGCCAGCAGCCAAGACCGTGCGGACACCATATATTTT
clone_size: NA
d_call: NA
v_call: TRBV3-1
j_call: TRBJ1-3

cdr3_aa: CASSQVRTSGRYEQYF
cdr3_nt: TGTGCCAGCAGCCAAGTGAGGACTAGCGGGAGATACGAGCAGTACTTC
clone_size: many
d_call: TRBD2
v_call: TRBV3-1
j_call: TRBJ2-7

cdr3_aa: CASSLERLAGEGEQFF
cdr3_nt: TGCGCCAGCAGCTTGGAGAGACTAGCGGGAGAAGGTGAGCAGTTCTTC
clone_size: NA
d_call: TRBD2
v_call: TRBV5-1
j_call: TRBJ2-1

cdr3_aa: CATSRESDRPNSQPQHF
cdr3_nt: TGTGCCACCAGCAGAGAGTCGGACAGGCCTAACAGTCAGCCCCAGCATTTT
clone_size: many
d_call: TRBD1
v_call: TRBV15
j_call: TRBJ1-5

cdr3_aa: CASSLTGLAVNEQFF
cdr3_nt: TGTGCCAGTAGCCTCACGGGACTAGCGGTTAATGAGCAGTTCTTC
clone_size: few
d_call: TRBD2
v_call: TRBV19
j_call: TRBJ2-1

cdr3_aa: CSAPTPLAGVITGTDTQYF
cdr3_nt: TGCAGTGCCCCTACCCCGCTAGCGGGAGTCATCACAGGGACAGATACGCAGTATTTT
clone_size: many
d_call: TRBD2
v_call: TRBV20-1
j_call: TRBJ2-3

cdr3_aa: CASSEVAGLDYNEQFF
cdr3_nt: TGTGCCAGCAGTGAAGTAGCGGGACTCGACTACAATGAGCAGTTCTTC
clone_size: many
d_call: TRBD2
v_call: TRBV2
j_call: TRBJ2-1

cdr3_aa: CASRPDRGLGEQFF
cdr3_nt: TGTGCCAGCAGACCCGACAGGGGGCTTGGTGAGCAGTTCTTC
clone_size: many
d_call: TRBD1
v_call: TRBV12-3/TRBV12-4
j_call: TRBJ2-1

cdr3_aa: CASTSTAGYEQYF
cdr3_nt: TGTGCCAGCACCTCGACAGCCGGATACGAGCAGTACTTC
clone_size: NA
d_call: NA
v_call: TRBV5-6
j_call: TRBJ2-7

cdr3_aa: CAWRTGLNNAGGYTF
cdr3_nt: TGTGCCTGGAGAACGGGACTCAACAATGCGGGAGGCTACACCTTC
clone_size: many
d_call: NA
v_call: TRBV30
j_call: TRBJ1-2

cdr3_aa: CASSQDPGSYYEQYF
cdr3_nt: TGCGCCAGCAGCCAAGATCCCGGATCGTACTACGAGCAGTACTTC
clone_size: NA
d_call: NA
v_call: TRBV4-1
j_call: TRBJ2-7

cdr3_aa: CASSLHDQETQYF
cdr3_nt: TGCGCCAGCAGCTTGCACGACCAAGAGACCCAGTACTTC
clone_size: few
d_call: NA
v_call: TRBV5-1
j_call: TRBJ2-5

cdr3_aa: CASRQGQPGSYEQYF
cdr3_nt: TGTGCCAGCAGACAGGGACAGCCCGGGTCCTACGAGCAGTACTTC
clone_size: NA
d_call: TRBD1
v_call: TRBV27
j_call: TRBJ2-7